A selection of T cell receptor beta chains follows, all from one sample in a study of Graves' ophthalmopathy and Graves' hyperthyroidism. TCRdb ran MiXCR on the multiplex PCR reads and lists one entry per CDR3 protein. The sample has 170,000 or so distinct CDR3 sequences, just under 40% seen once; the top ten hold 8% to 9%. The sequencing input was peripheral blood. The source of these receptors is a man in his thirties or forties with Graves' ophthalmopathy. Each CDR3 is given with its conserved first and last residue. Each record gives: D gene, V gene, J gene, CDR3 protein. D genes are given only for firm matches.

.	TRBV10-3	TRBJ2-5	CAISGSPREAQETQYF
TRBD1	TRBV27	TRBJ2-7	CANRDSSFYEQYF
.	TRBV5-1	TRBJ1-2	CASRPRGSYGYTF
.	TRBV7-8	TRBJ2-2	CASSRLSENTGELFF
.	TRBV6-5	TRBJ1-1	CASSYDLRVVNTEAFF
TRBD1	TRBV11-2	TRBJ1-5	CASSFGQANQPQHF
.	TRBV6-1	TRBJ1-3	CASKGLSGNTIYF
.	TRBV28	TRBJ2-7	CASSRYSGSYEQYF
.	TRBV18	TRBJ1-5	CASSLGSRGAHQPQHF
.	TRBV6-5	TRBJ2-7	CASSLSGGFLYEQYF
.	TRBV27	TRBJ1-1	CASSFGGNTEAFF
.	TRBV6-1	TRBJ2-7	CASSQWADYEQYF